Shown below are 4 T cell receptor beta chains from a single sample sequenced in a study of T cells in Graves' hyperthyroidism and ophthalmopathy (dated by TCRdb to the late 2010s). The library was obtained by multiplex PCR. Sequencing took place on an Illumina HiSeq 2000. The TCR beta CDR3 regions were amplified from RNA transcripts. The TCR CDR3 was subjected to a first round of RT-PCR using the HTBI primer set and the Qiagen OneStep RT-PCR kit. The public sequencing data were trimmed at Q25 with fastp and processed into clonotypes with MiXCR by TCRdb, which kept only in-frame beta chains. Rows with a matching CDR3 protein are joined into one entry that keeps the most common DNA and genes. The sample table lists fewer than 850,000 distinct CDR3 sequences, 15% to 20% of them with a count of one. The ten largest clones represent roughly 15% of the sample. The sample taken for sequencing was blood. These receptors originate from a man between 45 and 60 years old with Graves' hyperthyroidism.

This clonotype occurred many times. The V gene is TRBV12-3 or TRBV12-4, the J gene TRBJ2-7; perhaps TRBD1 as D (5 bases). The ends were cut back, 7 bases at V and 7 bases at J, with 14 bases in the middle. CDR3 length: 12 residues. This chain's CDR3 is CASTSTVREQYF. DNA for the CDR3: TGTGCCAGCACCTCGACAGTGCGTGAGCAGTACTTC.

This clonotype was detected many times. This chain links TRBV11-2 with TRBJ1-1, with 7 bases matching TRBD1. Germline assignment: CDR1 SGHAT and CDR2 FQNNGV. This CDR3 is 15 amino acids long. Trimming took 0 bases from V and 3 from J; bases not matched to a gene: 4. The CDR3 nucleotides are TGTGCCAGCAGCTTAGATCCAGGGGGGGACACTGAAGCTTTCTTT. Encoded protein: CASSLDPGGDTEAFF.

The chain recombines TRBV19 with TRBJ2-3; D gene uncertain. CDR1 is LNHDA, CDR2 SQIVND, per germline (reference sequence). The CDR3 runs 13 residues. V was clipped by 1 base and J by 4 bases, with 6 bases between them. CDR3 coding DNA: TGTGCCAGTAGTATAGGGATTGCAGATACGCAGTATTTT. This encodes CASSIGIADTQYF.

This clonotype showed up many times. The chain combines TRBV12-3 or TRBV12-4 with TRBJ2-5, with unresolved D. CDR3 size: 13 residues. Trimming removed 5 bases from V and 6 bases from J, with 13 bases in between. For the CDR3, the DNA is TGTGCCAGCAGTGACTTAGCTGGGAAGACCCAGTACTTC. It translates to CASSDLAGKTQYF.